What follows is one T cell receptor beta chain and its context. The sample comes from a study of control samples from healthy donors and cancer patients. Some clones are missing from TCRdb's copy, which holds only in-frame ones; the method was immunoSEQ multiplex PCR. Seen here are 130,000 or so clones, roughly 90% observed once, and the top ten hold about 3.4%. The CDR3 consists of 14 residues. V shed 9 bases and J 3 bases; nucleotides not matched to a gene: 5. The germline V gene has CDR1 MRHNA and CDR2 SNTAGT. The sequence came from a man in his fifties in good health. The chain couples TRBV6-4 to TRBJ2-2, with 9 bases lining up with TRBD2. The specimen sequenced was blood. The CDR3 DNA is TGTGCCAGATATAGCGGGGGTGACACCGGGGAGCTGTTTTTT. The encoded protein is CARYSGGDTGELFF.